One TCR beta chain is described in this entry. Its target is not known. The data stem from a study of pediatric ulcerative colitis. The study, taken as a whole, reports: Rectal repertoires separated controls, mild-moderate and acute severe colitis.

During colonoscopy, one to two rectal pinch biopsies were collected. Measured with immunoSEQ multiplex PCR; TCRdb has only the in-frame clones, and not every one. The sample records tens of thousands of clones, about 78% being singletons. This CDR3 is built from 15 residues. CDR1 is ENHRY, CDR2 SYGVKD, per germline. The ends lost 6 bases at V and 2 bases at J; junction bases unmatched: 6. Sequences were obtained from gut tissue. The chain recombines TRBV10-3 with TRBJ1-5; 8 bases are a match to TRBD1. The origin of this receptor is a girl between 5 and 17 years old with moderate ulcerative colitis. The CDR3 sequence is CAISRQGPGNQPQHF. The CDR3 DNA sequence: TGTGCCATCAGCCGACAGGGGCCGGGCAATCAGCCCCAGCATTTT.